This T cell receptor (beta chain) was found in a study of blood T cell repertoires in COVID-19. Study processing details: Quantification of nucleated cells was approximated via reference gene primer amplification. The protocol was immunoSEQ multiplex PCR, while the TCRdb copy is restricted to in-frame clones and leaves out a portion. V and J calls and clone size are as listed in that table; D and trimming were resolved from the DNA. The sample holds fewer than 110,000 clones, approximately 90% seen once. CDR1 is SGHAT, CDR2 FQNNGV, per germline. The V end lost 0 bases, the J end lost 2 bases, and 11 bases lay between the germline ends. The CDR3 consists of 16 residues.

The rearrangement uses TRBV11-2 and TRBJ2-4, with a tentative D call TRBD2 (6 bases). The clonotype originates from a man aged 45-60 years in a cohort sampled during active COVID-19. Sequencing input: peripheral blood. The CDR3 here is CASSLEFGGTKNIQYF. CDR3 in DNA: TGTGCCAGCAGCTTAGAGTTTGGGGGGACCAAAAACATTCAGTACTTC.